Listed below are T cell receptor beta chains from one sample, sequenced in a study of OX40 agonist ivuxolimab in advanced cancers. Using immunoSEQ multiplex PCR, the repertoire was profiled, and TCRdb retains in-frame clones only, with some absent. In the table there are under 95,000 clones, about 90% of which are singletons. The material was CD4+ or CD8+ T cells sorted from blood, obtained in a trial of the OX40 agonist ivuxolimab. Source of these receptors: an adult with an advanced solid tumor such as melanoma, head and neck, liver or kidney cancer. Each CDR3 is given with its conserved first and last residue. The D gene is left open where the match is weak. The size entry is marked missing in some rows and otherwise reads once, few, many or a size class.

V gene	D gene	clone size	J gene	CDR3 protein	CDR3 DNA
TRBV6-5	TRBD1	.	TRBJ2-3	CASSSQGAGDTQYF	TGTGCCAGCAGTTCACAGGGGGCGGGGGATACGCAGTATTTT
TRBV10-2	TRBD1	.	TRBJ2-7	CASSTGTAYEQYF	TGCGCCAGCAGTACCGGGACAGCTTACGAGCAGTACTTC
TRBV4-1	TRBD1	.	TRBJ1-1	CASSRGQSSLNTEAFF	TGCGCCAGCAGCCGGGGACAGTCGTCTCTGAACACTGAAGCTTTCTTT
TRBV21-1	.	.	TRBJ1-5	CASSKGRGNQPQHF	TGTGCCAGCAGCAAAGGCAGGGGTAATCAGCCCCAGCATTTT
TRBV5-6	.	.	TRBJ1-4	CASSLLGAQDEKLFF	TGTGCCAGCAGCTTACTAGGGGCACAGGATGAAAAACTGTTTTTT
TRBV7-8	TRBD2	.	TRBJ2-7	CASSPTSGSSYEQYF	TGTGCCAGCAGCCCCACTAGCGGGAGCTCCTACGAGCAGTACTTC
TRBV6-5	.	.	TRBJ2-7	CASSYKGPYEQYF	TGTGCCAGCAGTTACAAGGGGCCCTACGAGCAGTACTTC
TRBV2	TRBD1	.	TRBJ2-3	CATPAGDRGLTDTQYF	TGTGCCACCCCAGCGGGGGACAGGGGGTTAACGGATACGCAGTATTTT
TRBV20-1	TRBD2	once	TRBJ2-7	CSARTSGEQYF	TGCAGTGCAAGGACTAGCGGGGAGCAGTACTTC
TRBV6-1	.	once	TRBJ1-1	CASSESGGDTEAFF	TGTGCCAGCAGTGAAAGCGGGGGTGACACTGAAGCTTTCTTT
TRBV30	.	few	TRBJ1-1	CAWTNRVVTEAFF	TGTGCCTGGACAAACAGGGTAGTCACTGAAGCTTTCTTT
TRBV5-6	TRBD1	.	TRBJ1-5	CASSLATGASNQPQHF	TGTGCCAGCAGCCTAGCGACAGGGGCCAGCAATCAGCCCCAGCATTTT
TRBV6-6	.	.	TRBJ1-2	CASSYSRGTTGYTF	TGTGCCAGCAGTTACTCGAGGGGAACAACGGGCTACACCTTC
TRBV30	TRBD1	.	TRBJ1-2	CAWSWTGGNYGYTF	TGTGCCTGGAGCTGGACAGGGGGGAACTATGGCTACACCTTC
TRBV7-9	.	.	TRBJ2-1	CASSSDTYNEQFF	TGTGCCAGCAGCTCCGACACCTACAATGAGCAGTTCTTC
TRBV5-1	.	.	TRBJ1-4	CASSLGWGASTNEKLFF	TGCGCCAGCAGCTTGGGCTGGGGGGCTTCAACTAATGAAAAACTGTTTTTT
TRBV12-5	.	.	TRBJ1-1	CASGLRENTEAFF	TGTGCTAGTGGTTTAAGGGAGAACACTGAAGCTTTCTTT
TRBV28	.	.	TRBJ2-1	CASSFSSLNVIF	TGTGCCAGCAGTTTCTCATCCCTCAACGTGATCTTC
TRBV30	.	few	TRBJ1-1	CAWIRPTEAFF	TGTGCCTGGATCCGGCCCACTGAAGCTTTCTTT
TRBV2	TRBD2	.	TRBJ2-5	CASQGGETQYF	TGTGCCAGCCAGGGAGGGGAGACCCAGTACTTC
TRBV2	TRBD2	.	TRBJ2-1	CASSQREFNNEQFF	TGTGCCAGCAGCCAGCGGGAGTTTAACAATGAGCAGTTCTTC
TRBV7-3	.	.	TRBJ2-5	CASSSTGGLQETQYF	TGTGCCAGCAGCTCAACCGGGGGCCTGCAAGAGACCCAGTACTTC
TRBV5-4	TRBD1	.	TRBJ1-3	CASRRQGSNTIYF	TGTGCCAGCAGGCGACAGGGATCAAACACCATATATTTT
TRBV6-1	TRBD2	.	TRBJ2-5	CASSELTSGSSKTQYF	TGTGCCAGCAGTGAATTGACTAGCGGGAGTTCGAAGACCCAGTACTTC
TRBV6-1	.	.	TRBJ1-5	CASSERWTERNQPQHF	TGTGCCAGCAGTGAAAGGTGGACAGAGAGGAATCAGCCCCAGCATTTT
TRBV6-4	.	.	TRBJ2-1	CASSDSSGSYNEQFF	TGTGCCAGCAGTGACTCTAGCGGCTCCTACAATGAGCAGTTCTTC
TRBV10-1	.	.	TRBJ2-7	CATGSREKAGRNYEQYF	TGCGCCACCGGAAGTCGCGAGAAGGCGGGACGCAACTACGAGCAGTACTTC
TRBV6-5	TRBD1	.	TRBJ2-7	CASSPGTGRYEQYF	TGTGCCAGCAGTCCCGGGACAGGGAGGTACGAGCAGTACTTC
TRBV27	.	once	TRBJ2-7	CASSLAGHSYEQYF	TGTGCCAGCAGTTTAGCGGGACACTCCTACGAGCAGTACTTC
TRBV7-8	TRBD2	.	TRBJ2-1	CASSLAQREGRGEQFF	TGTGCCAGCAGCTTAGCGCAGCGGGAGGGCCGCGGTGAGCAGTTCTTC
TRBV11-2	.	.	TRBJ2-7	CASSWIGPEQYF	TGTGCCAGCAGCTGGATCGGGCCCGAGCAGTACTTC
TRBV19	.	few	TRBJ2-7	CASSIDFLAEQYF	TGTGCCAGTAGTATAGACTTCTTAGCCGAGCAGTACTTC
TRBV27	.	.	TRBJ1-5	CASSLGSNQPQHF	TGTGCCAGCAGTTTGGGAAGCAATCAGCCCCAGCATTTT
TRBV7-2	TRBD2	.	TRBJ2-7	CASSLGLAVYEQYF	TGTGCCAGCAGCTTGGGTCTAGCGGTCTACGAGCAGTACTTC
TRBV5-1	.	.	TRBJ1-4	CASSLQGQTNEKLFF	TGCGCCAGCAGCTTGCAGGGGCAGACTAATGAAAAACTGTTTTTT
TRBV6-1	.	.	TRBJ2-2	CASSAPGRPVGLFF	TGTGCCAGCAGTGCTCCGGGTCGACCGGTGGGGCTGTTTTTT
TRBV27	.	.	TRBJ2-3	CASSFAGSSDTQYF	TGTGCCAGCAGTTTTGCAGGGTCATCAGATACGCAGTATTTT
TRBV11-3	.	.	TRBJ2-1	CASSLELEGHNEQFF	TGTGCCAGCAGCTTAGAATTAGAGGGGCACAATGAGCAGTTCTTC
TRBV4-1	.	.	TRBJ1-5	CASSQFWGDGNQPQHF	TGCGCCAGCAGCCAATTTTGGGGGGATGGCAATCAGCCCCAGCATTTT
TRBV7-9	.	.	TRBJ2-1	CASSAGTLHNEQFF	TGTGCCAGCAGCGCCGGGACTCTCCACAATGAGCAGTTCTTC
TRBV10-3	.	.	TRBJ2-1	CAIGLFSDEQFF	TGTGCCATCGGCCTCTTTTCGGATGAGCAGTTCTTC
TRBV10-3	.	.	TRBJ2-1	CALSAGLYNEQFF	TGTGCCCTCAGCGCGGGACTCTACAATGAGCAGTTCTTC
TRBV30	.	.	TRBJ2-5	CAWSRRVRGPETQYF	TGTGCCTGGAGCCGTAGAGTCCGGGGGCCAGAGACCCAGTACTTC
TRBV9	TRBD2	.	TRBJ2-3	CASSVLASGSTDTQYF	TGTGCCAGCAGCGTACTAGCTAGCGGAAGCACAGATACGCAGTATTTT
TRBV6-6	.	.	TRBJ2-7	CASSYNREVSYEQYF	TGTGCCAGCAGTTATAACAGGGAGGTTTCCTACGAGCAGTACTTC
TRBV5-6	.	.	TRBJ1-1	CASSLAGRGENTEAFF	TGTGCCAGCAGCTTGGCGGGTAGGGGAGAGAACACTGAAGCTTTCTTT
TRBV11-2	.	.	TRBJ2-7	CASSFQWQGYEQYF	TGTGCCAGCAGCTTCCAGTGGCAGGGCTACGAGCAGTACTTC
TRBV6-4	.	.	TRBJ1-5	CASSHGSLGSNQPQHF	TGTGCCAGCAGTCACGGGTCGCTTGGGAGCAATCAGCCCCAGCATTTT
TRBV9	TRBD2	.	TRBJ2-1	CASSPNLAGGAYNEQFF	TGTGCCAGCAGCCCTAACCTAGCGGGAGGAGCCTACAATGAGCAGTTCTTC
TRBV7-8	TRBD1	.	TRBJ1-1	CASSLYFTGGVANTEAFF	TGTGCCAGCAGCCTTTATTTTACAGGGGGCGTAGCGAACACTGAAGCTTTCTTT
TRBV5-1	.	.	TRBJ2-7	CASNLDWGVSYEQYF	TGCGCCAGCAACTTGGACTGGGGGGTCTCCTACGAGCAGTACTTC
TRBV28	.	.	TRBJ1-1	CASSQSGTVNTEAFF	TGTGCCAGCAGCCAATCCGGGACGGTGAACACTGAAGCTTTCTTT
TRBV7-6	.	.	TRBJ2-3	CASSPPPLGRVGTDTQYF	TGTGCCAGCAGCCCCCCTCCTCTTGGGCGGGTGGGGACAGATACGCAGTATTTT